This T cell receptor (beta chain) was documented in a study of blood T cell repertoires in COVID-19. Whole-study context: PBMCs, B-cell-depleted T cells, or T cells provided the cDNA or gDNA that made up the material.

Each recovered donor of Cohort 3 presented with two negative PCRs, clearance, or symptom resolution. This CDR3 region has 16 residues. Germline CDR1 SNHLY, CDR2 FYNNEI. V was clipped by 5 bases and J by 7 bases; unmatched bases: 9. Original data processing: It was from reference gene primer amplification that nucleated cell counts were estimated. Some clones are missing from TCRdb's copy, which holds only in-frame ones; the method was immunoSEQ multiplex PCR. The V and J calls and the clone size are those of that table, but D and trimming were determined from the DNA. The table lists a few hundred thousand clones, approximately 89% of them singletons.

The chain combines TRBV2 with TRBJ2-7, with 15 bases fitting TRBD2. This sequence was found in a woman in her forties who had recovered from COVID-19. Sequencing was done on a sample of PBMCs or T cells enriched from blood (not recorded which). Here the CDR3 DNA reads TGTGCCAGCAGTATCTGGACTAGCGGGAGGGGAGGTGAGCAGTACTTC. This gives the protein CASSIWTSGRGGEQYF.